These 11 T cell receptor beta chains were all obtained from the same sample, sequenced in a study of cytomegalovirus exposure and HLA in healthy donors. Method: immunoSEQ multiplex PCR; TCRdb's copy keeps in-frame clones and lacks some. The repertoire holds 220,000 or so clones, with 75% to 95% as singletons. Sequences were obtained from PBMCs. Receptor source: a woman in her late teens or twenties in good health and CMV-seronegative.

V and J are TRBV19 and TRBJ1-2; D ambiguous. Germline V gene sequence: CDR1 LNHDA, CDR2 SQIVND (reference sequence). Trimming cost V 4 bases and J 4 bases, with 13 bases left between them. CDR3 length: 14 amino acids. The CDR3 region is CASSTRRDFYGYTF. Written as DNA, the CDR3 is TGTGCCAGTAGTACCCGCCGCGACTTCTATGGCTACACCTTC.

The V gene is TRBV5-1, the J gene TRBJ2-7, with 9 nucleotides matching TRBD1. J gave up 1 base and V 3 bases, and 5 bases lay outside the gene matches. Germline CDR1 SGHRS, CDR2 YFSETQ. The CDR3 length is 15 residues. CDR3 in DNA: TGCGCCAGCAGCTGGGCCGGGACAGGGTCCTACGAGCAGTACTTC. Protein product: CASSWAGTGSYEQYF.

This rearrangement joins TRBV5-1 to TRBJ1-3; 7 bases fit TRBD1. This CDR3 comprises 16 residues. J was trimmed by 1 base and V by 5 bases; bases with no gene match: 9. Germline V gene sequence: CDR1 SGHRS, CDR2 YFSETQ. CDR3 in DNA: TGCGCCAGCAGAACTCATACAGGGGTTTCTGGAAACACCATATATTTT. It codes for CASRTHTGVSGNTIYF.

This clone has only a few counts. The chain is built from TRBV19 and TRBJ2-7; a weak D match, TRBD1 (5 bases). Germline CDR1 is LNHDA and CDR2 is SQIVND (reference sequence). There are 13 residues in the CDR3. Trimming left V 6 bases short and J 0 bases short, with 9 bases between. CDR3 in DNA: TGTGCCAGTAGGACAGCGAGCTCCTACGAGCAGTACTTC. Amino acid sequence: CASRTASSYEQYF.

This chain links TRBV25-1 with TRBJ1-6; unclear D gene. Per germline, CDR1 MGHDK and CDR2 SYGVNS. The V gene lost 2 bases and the J gene lost 7 bases, with 9 bases spanning the gap. The CDR3 length is 14 residues. The CDR3 DNA is TGTGCCAGCAGTGAAGGTAGCAGAAATTCACCCCTCCACTTT. It is translated as CASSEGSRNSPLHF.

The chain carries TRBV7-8 and TRBJ1-2; maybe TRBD1 (5 bases). V was trimmed by 1 base and J by 4 bases, leaving 16 bases between them. The CDR3 runs 16 residues. Germline lookup yields CDR1 SGHVS and CDR2 FQNEAQ. The CDR3, as DNA: TGTGCCAGCAGCTTAGTGGCGGCAGGGTGGATCTATGGCTACACCTTC. Its protein product is CASSLVAAGWIYGYTF.

The rearrangement links TRBV28 to TRBJ2-5; 7 nucleotides agree with TRBD2. Per the germline V gene, CDR1 is MDHEN and CDR2 is SYDVKM. V gave up 10 bases and J gave up 2 bases; unmatched junction bases: 4. The CDR3 has 12 amino acids. CDR3 nucleotides: TGTGCCACATCGGGACTACAAGAGACCCAGTACTTC. This translates into CATSGLQETQYF.

The genes are TRBV30 and TRBJ2-2; D remains ambiguous. CDR1 and CDR2 from the germline V gene are GTSNPN and SVGIG (reference sequence). This CDR3 spans 13 amino acids. The germline V and J ends were trimmed by 3 bases and 8 bases, with 13 bases remaining between them. CDR3 coding DNA: TGTGCCTGGAGCGCCAACGGTCGGGGGGAGCTGTTTTTT. Translation: CAWSANGRGELFF.

The chain recombines TRBV6-6 with TRBJ2-1, with a weak D call TRBD1 (6 bases). The CDR3 is made up of 14 amino acids. CDR1 MNHNY and CDR2 SVGAGI come from the germline V gene (reference sequence). Trimming stripped 5 bases from V and 4 bases from J, with 12 bases between. CDR3 in amino acids: CASSPDRAYNEQFF. CDR3 coding DNA: TGTGCCAGCAGTCCGGACAGAGCATACAATGAGCAGTTCTTC.

This rearrangement joins TRBV28 to TRBJ1-1; 11 nucleotides agree with TRBD1. Germline CDR1 MDHEN, CDR2 SYDVKM. The CDR3 consists of 15 residues. Germline trimming cut 7 bases from V and 8 bases from J; bases unmatched to any gene: 12. The CDR3 bases are TGTGCCAGCAATCCCTCCATCGGGACAGGGGGGGAAGCTTTCTTT. Translation gives CASNPSIGTGGEAFF.

This clone was observed once. The rearrangement joins TRBV5-1 to TRBJ2-1, with 10 bases matching TRBD2. In germline, CDR1 is SGHRS, CDR2 YFSETQ. This CDR3 comprises 16 residues. With V trimmed by 4 bases and J by 5 bases, 9 bases remained unmatched. CDR3 loop: CASSLGLALVHNEQFF. For the CDR3, the DNA is TGCGCCAGCAGCCTGGGACTAGCGCTAGTACACAATGAGCAGTTCTTC.